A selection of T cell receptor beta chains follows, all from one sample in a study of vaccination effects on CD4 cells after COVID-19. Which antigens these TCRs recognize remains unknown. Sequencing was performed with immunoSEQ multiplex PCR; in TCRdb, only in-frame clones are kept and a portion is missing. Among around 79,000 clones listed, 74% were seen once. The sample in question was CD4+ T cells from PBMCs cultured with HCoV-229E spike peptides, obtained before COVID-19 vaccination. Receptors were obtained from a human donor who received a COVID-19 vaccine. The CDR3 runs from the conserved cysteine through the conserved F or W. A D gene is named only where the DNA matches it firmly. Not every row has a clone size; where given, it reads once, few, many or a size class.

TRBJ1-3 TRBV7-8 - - CASFPDSIGRTIYF TGTGCCAGCTTTCCCGACAGTATCGGTCGCACCATATATTTT
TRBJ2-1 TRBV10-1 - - CASSESARAIYNEQFF TGCGCCAGCAGTGAGTCAGCGCGCGCTATCTACAATGAGCAGTTCTTC
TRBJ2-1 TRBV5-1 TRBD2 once CASSEGLAGDNEQFF TGCGCCAGCAGCGAGGGACTAGCGGGGGACAATGAGCAGTTCTTC
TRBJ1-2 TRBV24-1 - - CATSDPIELGRPNYGYTF TGTGCCACCAGTGACCCAATAGAACTGGGACGGCCTAACTATGGCTACACCTTC
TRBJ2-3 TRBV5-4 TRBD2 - CASSIGLAPQYF TGTGCCAGCAGCATCGGACTAGCGCCGCAGTATTTT
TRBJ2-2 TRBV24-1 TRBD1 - CATSRQGAIDTGELFF TGTGCCACCAGCCGTCAGGGGGCAATCGACACCGGGGAGCTGTTTTTT
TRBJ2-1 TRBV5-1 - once CASSLVPGNEQFF TGCGCCAGCAGCTTGGTACCCGGGAATGAGCAGTTCTTC
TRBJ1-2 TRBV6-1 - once CASSDIGRTYGYTF TGTGCCAGCAGTGATATTGGCAGAACCTATGGCTACACCTTC
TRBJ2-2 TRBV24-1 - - CATSDRGQNTGELFF TGTGCCACCAGTGACCGCGGACAGAACACCGGGGAGCTGTTTTTT
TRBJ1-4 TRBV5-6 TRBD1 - CASSRDRGQTNEKLFF TGTGCCAGCAGCCGGGACAGGGGGCAAACTAATGAAAAACTGTTTTTT
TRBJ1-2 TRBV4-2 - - CASSHDSGGGEVNYGYTF TGTGCCAGCAGCCATGACTCGGGCGGGGGGGAGGTTAACTATGGCTACACCTTC
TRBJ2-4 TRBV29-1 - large CSVEVDLAKNIQYF TGCAGCGTTGAGGTAGATCTAGCCAAAAACATTCAGTACTTC
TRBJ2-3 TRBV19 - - CASSHRGVQGGGQYF TGTGCCAGTAGTCACCGGGGGGTCCAGGGGGGAGGGCAGTATTTT
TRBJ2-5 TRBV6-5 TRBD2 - CASSRTSGGAGTQYF TGTGCCAGCAGTCGGACTAGCGGGGGGGCCGGGACCCAGTACTTC
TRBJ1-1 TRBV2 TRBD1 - CASSDVGQGSAEAFF TGTGCCAGCAGCGATGTGGGACAGGGGTCGGCTGAAGCTTTCTTT
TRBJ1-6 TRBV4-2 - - CASSQDPGNNSPLHF TGTGCCAGCAGCCAAGACCCAGGAAATAATTCACCCCTCCACTTT
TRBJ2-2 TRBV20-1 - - CSASMRGFSGELFF TGCAGTGCTAGTATGCGTGGGTTCTCCGGGGAGCTGTTTTTT
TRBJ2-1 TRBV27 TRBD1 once CASTRTGAAYNEQFF TGTGCCAGCACCCGGACAGGGGCGGCCTACAATGAGCAGTTCTTC
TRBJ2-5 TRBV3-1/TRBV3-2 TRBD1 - CASSPTGTQETQYF TGTGCCAGCAGCCCGACAGGGACCCAAGAGACCCAGTACTTC
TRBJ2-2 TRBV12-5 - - CASGLVVYRSAGELFF TGTGCTAGTGGTTTGGTCGTATACAGGTCTGCCGGGGAGCTGTTTTTT
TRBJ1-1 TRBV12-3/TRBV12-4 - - CASRDRREAFF TGTGCCAGCAGGGATCGTAGGGAAGCTTTCTTT
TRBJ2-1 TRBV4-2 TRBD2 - CASSQGAGTTTNEQFF TGTGCCAGCAGCCAAGGGGCCGGGACTACAACCAATGAGCAGTTCTTC
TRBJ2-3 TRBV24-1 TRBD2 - CATSSGGSTDTQYF TGTGCCACCAGTTCGGGGGGGAGCACAGATACGCAGTATTTT
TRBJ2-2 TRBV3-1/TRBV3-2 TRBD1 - CASRRQGTNTGELFF TGTGCCAGCAGGCGACAGGGGACCAACACCGGGGAGCTGTTTTTT
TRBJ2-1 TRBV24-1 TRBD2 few CATSDVTSGSYNEQFF TGTGCCACCAGTGATGTGACTAGCGGATCCTACAATGAGCAGTTCTTC
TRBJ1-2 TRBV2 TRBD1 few CASRVQGGANYGYTF TGTGCCAGCAGGGTACAGGGGGGAGCTAACTATGGCTACACCTTC
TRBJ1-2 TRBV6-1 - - CASSEVLGEDGYTF TGTGCCAGCAGTGAAGTTTTGGGGGAAGATGGCTACACCTTC
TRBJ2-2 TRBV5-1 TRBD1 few CASSLIPGQGNTGELFF TGCGCCAGCAGCCTCATACCGGGACAGGGAAACACCGGGGAGCTGTTTTTT
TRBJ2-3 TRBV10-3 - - CAISPGADTQYF TGTGCCATCAGCCCGGGAGCAGATACGCAGTATTTT
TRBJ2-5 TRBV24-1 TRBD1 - CATSDASGTGGVTQYF TGTGCCACCAGTGATGCATCCGGGACAGGGGGAGTGACCCAGTACTTC
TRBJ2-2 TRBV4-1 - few CASSPGPGDTGELFF TGCGCCAGCAGCCCCGGGCCGGGGGACACCGGGGAGCTGTTTTTT
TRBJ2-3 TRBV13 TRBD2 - CASSSSGAGGSTDTQYF TGTGCCAGCAGCTCCAGCGGAGCGGGGGGTAGCACAGATACGCAGTATTTT
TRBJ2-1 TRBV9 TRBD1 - CASSATGGSYNEQFF TGTGCCAGCAGCGCGACAGGGGGCTCCTACAATGAGCAGTTCTTC
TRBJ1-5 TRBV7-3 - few CASSLDSNQPQHF TGTGCCAGCAGCTTAGATTCCAATCAGCCCCAGCATTTT